Presented here are 32 T cell receptor beta chains from one specimen sequenced in a study of OX40 agonist ivuxolimab in advanced cancers. Sequencing used immunoSEQ multiplex PCR; TCRdb keeps in-frame clones, though not all of them. The table has roughly 140,000 clones, approximately 94% seen once. Specimen: CD4+ or CD8+ T cells sorted from blood, collected in a trial of the OX40 agonist ivuxolimab. Every receptor here comes from an adult with an advanced solid tumor such as melanoma, head and neck, liver or kidney cancer.

The chain is built from TRBV7-2 and TRBJ2-7, with 11 bases identical to TRBD1. CDR1 and CDR2 (germline): SGHTA, FQGNSA. J lost 3 bases, V lost 5 bases, and 3 bases had no gene match. CDR3 size: 14 residues. The DNA of the CDR3 is TGTGCCAGCAGCCCGGGACAGGGGGTCTACGAGCAGTACTTC. Protein: CASSPGQGVYEQYF.

The rearrangement links TRBV7-2 to TRBJ1-6, with unresolved D. V gave up 2 bases and J gave up 10 bases, with 18 bases separating them. Germline CDR1 is SGHTA and CDR2 is FQGNSA. The CDR3 loop spans 16 amino acids. CDR3: CASSLSPPKAGSPLHF. The CDR3 DNA is TGTGCCAGCAGCTTATCCCCCCCAAAGGCGGGCTCACCCCTCCACTTT.

The chain recombines TRBV30 with TRBJ1-5; 7 bases are a match to TRBD1. Losses at the gene ends were 0 bases for V and 7 bases for J; bases not matched to a gene: 6. Germline-derived CDR1 and CDR2 are GTSNPN and SVGIG (reference sequence). The CDR3 spans 14 residues. CDR3 in DNA: TGTGCCTGGAGTGTTGGACAGGCCCCACAGCCCCAGCATTTT. This codes for CAWSVGQAPQPQHF.

J is TRBJ1-1 and V is TRBV6-6, with D hard to call. The CDR3 has 14 amino acids. V was shortened by 0 bases and J by 7 bases, with 12 bases between the two germline ends. The germline gives CDR1 MNHNY, CDR2 SVGAGI (reference sequence). The CDR3 DNA reads TGTGCCAGCAGTTACTCGGAACGGAAACATGAAGCTTTCTTT. Translation gives CASSYSERKHEAFF.

CDR3 in DNA: TGTGCCAGTAGTATCCAGGGACGAGCAGATACGCAGTATTTT. This encodes CASSIQGRADTQYF. The chain uses TRBV19 and TRBJ2-3; either TRBD1 or TRBD2 may supply D (5 bases each). Trimming shortened V by 3 bases and J by 4 bases, and 11 bases separated the two germline ends. This CDR3 region has 14 residues. CDR1 is LNHDA and CDR2 is SQIVND in the germline V gene (reference sequence).

The chain has TRBV7-2 and TRBJ1-5; D is perhaps TRBD1 (5 bases). The CDR3 totals 15 residues. Germline values: CDR1 SGHTA, CDR2 FQGNSA. V lost 5 bases and J 4 bases, leaving 15 bases between the germline ends. CDR3 DNA sequence: TGTGCCAGCAGCCCCGGGGGGAGAGGTAATCAGCCCCAGCATTTT. This sequence encodes CASSPGGRGNQPQHF.

As for this clone: Relative to the germline gene, one junction end is altered; a read error may explain this. This rearrangement joins TRBV28 to TRBJ2-7, with 8 bases identical to TRBD1. CDR1 MDHEN and CDR2 SYDVKM come from the germline V gene. This CDR3 spans 12 amino acids. The CDR3 bases are TGTGCCAGCGGTAAGATCGGACAGGGATGGGGCTTC. Its protein product is CASGKIGQGWGF.

The chain is built from TRBV7-2 and TRBJ2-4; 9 bases fit TRBD1. The CDR3 has 16 residues. The trim removed 5 bases at V and 0 bases at J, leaving 5 bases unmatched. The germline gives CDR1 SGHTA, CDR2 FQGNSA. CDR3 amino acids: CASSPGTGLAKNIQYF. CDR3 coding DNA: TGTGCCAGCAGCCCCGGGACAGGGCTAGCCAAAAACATTCAGTACTTC.

The chain couples TRBV2 to TRBJ2-2; D is uncertain. This CDR3 is built from 12 residues. V lost 4 bases, J lost 7 bases, and 7 bases lay in between. Germline loops: CDR1 SNHLY, CDR2 FYNNEI. The CDR3: CASSGNGGELFF. In DNA, the CDR3 is TGTGCCAGCAGTGGGAATGGCGGGGAGCTGTTTTTT. Using reference TRBV2 and TRBJ2-2 for the parts outside the CDR3, the full variable domain is EPEVTQTPSHQVTQMGQEVILRCVPISNHLYFYWYRQILGQKVEFLVSFYNNEISEKSEIFDDQFSVERPDGSNFTLKIRSTKLEDSAMYFCASSGNGGELFFGEGSRLTVL.

The chain carries TRBV19 and TRBJ2-7, with D perhaps matching TRBD1 (5 bases). The CDR3 runs to 15 residues. Germline-derived CDR1 and CDR2 are LNHDA and SQIVND (reference sequence). V was pared by 7 bases and J by 0 bases, with 16 bases between. CDR3 nucleotides: TGTGCCAGTATGGAACAGGCCCTATACTCCTACGAGCAGTACTTC. Amino acids: CASMEQALYSYEQYF.

The genes are TRBV10-3 and TRBJ2-5; D may be TRBD2 (5 bases). CDR1 is ENHRY, CDR2 SYGVKD, per germline. V lost 4 bases to trimming and J lost 4 bases, with 16 bases between them. The CDR3 is 15 residues long. CDR3 sequence reads: CAISVSGSQRETQYF. The CDR3 DNA sequence: TGTGCCATCAGTGTTTCGGGAAGTCAGCGAGAGACCCAGTACTTC.

This clone was observed a few times. This sequence joins TRBV14 and TRBJ1-3; D gene uncertain. The germline V gene has CDR1 SGHDN and CDR2 FVKESK. This CDR3 has 15 amino acids. Trimming removed 4 bases from V and 3 bases from J, with 13 bases in between. The CDR3 sequence: CASSLRTASGNTIYF. In DNA form, the CDR3 reads TGTGCCAGCAGCCTCAGGACCGCGAGTGGAAACACCATATATTTT.

The chain links TRBV6-5 to TRBJ1-1; 7 bases match TRBD1. From germline, CDR1 is MNHEY and CDR2 SVGAGI. The CDR3 has 15 residues. V trimming: 4 bases; J trimming: 7 bases; junction bases outside the gene matches: 12. CDR3 amino acids: CASSSRQPHRGEAFF. The DNA for the CDR3 is TGTGCCAGCAGTTCTCGACAGCCCCACAGGGGTGAAGCTTTCTTT.

The V call is TRBV27, the J call TRBJ1-5; TRBD1 is a possible D gene (6 bases). The CDR3 consists of 15 residues. Looked up from germline, CDR1 is MNHEY and CDR2 is SMNVEV (reference sequence). The V end was cut by 2 bases, the J end by 5 bases, with 13 bases between. The DNA for the CDR3 is TGTGCCAGCAGTTTACTAGGACAGTCATATCAGCCCCAGCATTTT. This sequence encodes CASSLLGQSYQPQHF.

This chain links TRBV5-1 with TRBJ2-3; 14 bases match TRBD2. CDR3 size: 18 residues. CDR1 and CDR2 from the germline V gene are SGHRS and YFSETQ. Trimming removed 1 base from V and 1 base from J; junction bases left unmatched: 5. The CDR3 coding sequence is TGCGCCAGCAGCTTGCCAGGACTAGCGGGAGGTCGCACAGATACGCAGTATTTT. Translated: CASSLPGLAGGRTDTQYF.

This rearrangement joins TRBV6-1 to TRBJ2-1; D gene ambiguous. Germline assignment: CDR1 MNHNS and CDR2 SASEGT. This CDR3 has 11 residues. V was trimmed by 8 bases and J by 12 bases, leaving 14 bases between them. The CDR3 is CASGLVSRQFF. As DNA, the CDR3 is TGTGCCAGCGGGTTGGTATCACGGCAGTTCTTC.

This chain links TRBV6-5 with TRBJ1-1, with a possible D match to TRBD1 (5 bases). Germline V gives CDR1 MNHEY, CDR2 SVGAGI. V lost 0 bases and J lost 0, with 8 bases in between. The CDR3 has 15 amino acids. The CDR3, as DNA: TGTGCCAGCAGTTACTCCTGGGACTTGAACACTGAAGCTTTCTTT. It encodes CASSYSWDLNTEAFF.

This chain connects TRBV7-2 to TRBJ2-2; D is uncertain. CDR1 SGHTA and CDR2 FQGNSA come from the germline V gene. The CDR3 totals 11 residues. Trimming stripped 6 bases from V and 10 bases from J, with 9 bases between. In DNA form, the CDR3 reads TGTGCCAGCAGTCGAAGAAAGGAGCTGTTTTTT. It yields the protein CASSRRKELFF.

CDR3 DNA sequence: TGTGCCAGTAGTGCGGACAGGGGGGCTGGGGCCAACGTCCTGACTTTC. It translates to CASSADRGAGANVLTF. The rearrangement links TRBV19 to TRBJ2-6; TRBD1 matches 10 bases. CDR1 LNHDA and CDR2 SQIVND come from the germline V gene (reference sequence). V shed 5 bases, J shed 2 bases, and the junction held 3 bases outside the gene matches. There are 16 residues in the CDR3.

V is TRBV6-5 and J is TRBJ2-1; maybe TRBD1 (7 bases). The CDR3 runs 15 residues. V dropped 7 bases and J dropped 1 base, with 14 bases sitting between them. The germline gives CDR1 MNHEY, CDR2 SVGAGI. The CDR3 loop reads CASTPRGASYNEQFF. The DNA for the CDR3 is TGTGCCAGCACCCCCAGGGGGGCTTCCTACAATGAGCAGTTCTTC.

V usage is TRBV5-6 and J usage is TRBJ1-1; the D is unclear. V was cut by 4 bases and J by 3 bases, with 19 bases left in between. Germline V gene sequence: CDR1 SGHDT, CDR2 YYEEEE. The CDR3 contains 16 residues. The CDR3 region is CASSPDREGSYTEAFF. DNA for the CDR3: TGTGCCAGCAGCCCCGACCGGGAAGGTTCCTACACTGAAGCTTTCTTT.

The rearrangement uses TRBV28 and TRBJ1-2; 8 nucleotides agree with TRBD1. Germline values: CDR1 MDHEN, CDR2 SYDVKM. Unmatched junction bases numbered 5, after V lost 2 bases and J lost 6 bases. This CDR3 is 14 amino acids long. The CDR3 nucleotides read TGTGCCAGCAGTTTAGGTCAGGGGGCGAATGGCTACACCTTC. Translating it yields CASSLGQGANGYTF.

The chain is built from TRBV2 and TRBJ2-1; 7 bases map to TRBD1. V shed 5 bases, J shed 7 bases, and the junction held 5 bases outside the gene matches. The CDR3 runs 13 residues. Per germline, CDR1 SNHLY and CDR2 FYNNEI. The CDR3 bases are TGTGCCAGCAGTAGGGACAGAGGGAATGAGCAGTTCTTC. Residues: CASSRDRGNEQFF.

The chain employs TRBV29-1 and TRBJ1-1; 10 nucleotides line up with TRBD1. CDR3 length equals 15 residues. Germline lookup yields CDR1 SQVTM and CDR2 ANQGSEA. Trimming cost V 5 bases and J 6 bases; bases outside gene matches: 12. In DNA, the CDR3 is TGCAGCGTTCACCGGGACAGGGGAATGCTCGCTGAAGCTTTCTTT. Its protein product is CSVHRDRGMLAEAFF.

This chain uses TRBV4-3 with TRBJ2-1, with D unresolved. V gave up 4 bases and J gave up 8 bases, with 15 bases separating them. The CDR3 has 14 residues. Germline V CDR1 and CDR2: LGHNA, YSLEER. Written as DNA, the CDR3 is TGCGCCAGCAGCCCCGGTCCGGCTTCGGATGAGCAGTTCTTC. Translation gives CASSPGPASDEQFF.

CDR3 sequence reads: CASSSDRDYEQYF. DNA of the CDR3: TGTGCCAGCAGCTCGGACAGGGACTACGAGCAGTACTTC. This chain joins TRBV5-4 and TRBJ2-5; 8 bases agree with TRBD1. TRBJ2-7 explains the end of the DNA better; the J call may be wrong. Germline V lookup: CDR1 SGHNT, CDR2 YYREEE (reference sequence). There are 13 residues in the CDR3.

The rearrangement joins TRBV5-6 to TRBJ1-3; 8 nucleotides line up with TRBD1. The CDR3 runs 17 residues. V shed 1 base and J 0 bases; nucleotides not matched to a gene: 6. Germline CDR1 SGHDT, CDR2 YYEEEE. CDR3 amino acids: CASSLPGQGTSGNTIYF. In nucleotides, the CDR3 is TGTGCCAGCAGCTTGCCCGGACAGGGAACCTCTGGAAACACCATATATTTT.

The chain couples TRBV9 to TRBJ2-2, with a weak D call TRBD2 (5 bases). The germline gives CDR1 SGDLS, CDR2 YYNGEE. Trimming removed 2 bases from V and 5 bases from J, with 13 bases in between. This CDR3 region has 15 residues. This CDR3 reads CASSVVGEFTGELFF. CDR3 DNA: TGTGCCAGCAGCGTCGTCGGGGAGTTTACCGGGGAGCTGTTTTTT. Supplemented by reference TRBV9 and TRBJ2-2, the full variable domain reads DSGVTQTPKHLITATGQRVTLRCSPRSGDLSVYWYQQSLDQGLQFLIQYYNGEERAKGNILERFSAQQFPDLHSELNLSSLELGDSALYFCASSVVGEFTGELFFGEGSRLTVL.

The CDR3 region is CASSVASTGELFF. The CDR3 bases are TGTGCCAGCAGCGTAGCGAGCACCGGGGAGCTGTTTTTT. J is TRBJ2-2 and V is TRBV9; no clear D gene. The V and J ends lost 0 bases and 4 bases respectively, with 4 bases between them. CDR3 length: 13 residues. Germline CDR1 SGDLS, CDR2 YYNGEE. Using reference TRBV9 and TRBJ2-2 for the parts outside the CDR3, the full variable domain is DSGVTQTPKHLITATGQRVTLRCSPRSGDLSVYWYQQSLDQGLQFLIQYYNGEERAKGNILERFSAQQFPDLHSELNLSSLELGDSALYFCASSVASTGELFFGEGSRLTVL.

The rearrangement links TRBV30 to TRBJ2-7; D is perhaps TRBD2 (6 bases). Trimming cost V 8 bases and J 0 bases, with 20 bases left between them. CDR1 is GTSNPN and CDR2 is SVGIG in the germline V gene (reference sequence). The length of the CDR3 is 15 residues. The CDR3 DNA reads as TGTGCCACCACTGGTTGGGAGGTAGGCTCCTACGAGCAGTACTTC. It specifies CATTGWEVGSYEQYF.

The chain combines TRBV30 with TRBJ2-2; no clear D. The CDR3 extends over 13 amino acids. The V end lost 4 bases, the J end lost 0 bases, and 6 bases lay between the germline ends. Per the germline V gene, CDR1 is GTSNPN and CDR2 is SVGIG (reference sequence). CDR3 sequence (DNA): TGTGCCTGGACGCCCCCGAACACCGGGGAGCTGTTTTTT. Its translation: CAWTPPNTGELFF.

The chain couples TRBV30 to TRBJ1-5; TRBD1 agrees at 11 bases. The CDR3 totals 16 residues. V trimming: 0 bases; J trimming: 1 base; junction bases outside the gene matches: 2. Germline CDR1 and CDR2: GTSNPN and SVGIG (reference sequence). The CDR3 loop reads CAWSVGTGGSNQPQHF. In DNA form, the CDR3 reads TGTGCCTGGAGTGTCGGGACAGGGGGGAGCAATCAGCCCCAGCATTTT.